This T cell receptor (beta chain) was observed in a study of early T cells in non-severe SARS-CoV-2 infection. Unique molecular identifiers were affixed to single, distinct cDNA molecules. TCRdb processed the 5' RACE reads anew with MiXCR; each CDR3 protein has one entry. The sample shows tens of thousands of distinct CDR3 sequences, over 9% of them seen only once. Looked up from germline, CDR1 is SNHLY and CDR2 is FYNNEI. The junction had 0 bases not matched to a gene; V was cut back by 4 bases and J by 9 bases. The CDR3 runs to 11 residues. The V and J genes are TRBV2 and TRBJ2-1; 7 nucleotides match TRBD2. The sequence was obtained from an adult who was a healthcare worker with PCR-confirmed SARS-CoV-2 infection or an uninfected control (not recorded which). Sequencing was performed on whole blood. The CDR3 DNA sequence: TGTGCCAGCAGTGGCGGGAGTGAGCAGTTCTTC. This gives the protein CASSGGSEQFF. Drawing the rest from reference TRBV2 and TRBJ2-1, the complete variable domain is EPEVTQTPSHQVTQMGQEVILRCVPISNHLYFYWYRQILGQKVEFLVSFYNNEISEKSEIFDDQFSVERPDGSNFTLKIRSTKLEDSAMYFCASSGGSEQFFGPGTRLTVL.